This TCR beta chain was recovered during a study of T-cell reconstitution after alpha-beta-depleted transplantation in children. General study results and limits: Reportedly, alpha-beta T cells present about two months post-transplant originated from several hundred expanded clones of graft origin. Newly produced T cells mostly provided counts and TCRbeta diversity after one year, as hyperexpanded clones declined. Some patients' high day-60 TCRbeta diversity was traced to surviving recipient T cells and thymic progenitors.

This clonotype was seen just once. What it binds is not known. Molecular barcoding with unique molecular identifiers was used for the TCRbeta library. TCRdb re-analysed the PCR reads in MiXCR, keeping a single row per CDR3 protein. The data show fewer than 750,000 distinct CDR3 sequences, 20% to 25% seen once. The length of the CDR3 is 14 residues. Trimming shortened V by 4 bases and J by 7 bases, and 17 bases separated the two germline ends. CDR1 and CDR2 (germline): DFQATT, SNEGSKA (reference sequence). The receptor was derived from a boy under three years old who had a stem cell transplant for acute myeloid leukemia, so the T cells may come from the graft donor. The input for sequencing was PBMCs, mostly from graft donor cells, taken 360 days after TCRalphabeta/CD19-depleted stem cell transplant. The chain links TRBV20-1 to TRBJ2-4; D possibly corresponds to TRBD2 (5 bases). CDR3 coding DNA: TGCAGTGCTAAAACCTCGGGAAAGTGGAACATTCAGTACTTC. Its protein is CSAKTSGKWNIQYF.